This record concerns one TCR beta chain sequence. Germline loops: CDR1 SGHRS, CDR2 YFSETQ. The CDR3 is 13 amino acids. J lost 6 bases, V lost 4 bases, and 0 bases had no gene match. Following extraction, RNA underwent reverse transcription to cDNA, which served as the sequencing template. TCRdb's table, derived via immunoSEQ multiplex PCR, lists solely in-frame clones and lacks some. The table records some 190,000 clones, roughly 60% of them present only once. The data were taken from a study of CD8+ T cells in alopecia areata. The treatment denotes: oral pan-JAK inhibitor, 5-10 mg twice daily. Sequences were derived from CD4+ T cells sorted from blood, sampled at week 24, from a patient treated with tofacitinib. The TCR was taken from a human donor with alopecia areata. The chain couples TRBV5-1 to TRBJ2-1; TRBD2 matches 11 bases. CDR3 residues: CASSLAGGNEQFF. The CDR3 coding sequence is TGCGCCAGCAGCCTAGCGGGGGGCAATGAGCAGTTCTTC. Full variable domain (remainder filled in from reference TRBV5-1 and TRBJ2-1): KAGVTQTPRYLIKTRGQQVTLSCSPISGHRSVSWYQQTPGQGLQFLFEYFSETQRNKGNFPGRFSGRQFSNSRSEMNVSTLELGDSALYLCASSLAGGNEQFFGPGTRLTVL.